The 10 T cell receptor beta chains listed next were all sequenced from one sample in a study of beta chain features in type 1 diabetes. Study-wide results and limits: Among patients with Type 1 diabetes, TCRB CDR3s were moderately but significantly shorter in every one of the four CD4+ subsets.

The authors reverse transcribed all of the isolated RNA, so sequencing captured expressed TCRB transcripts. The data were produced by immunoSEQ multiplex PCR, yet TCRdb's version contains in-frame clones alone and is incomplete. The sample carries about 47,000 clones, approximately 40% recorded once. No cognate antigen is known for these TCRs. The specimen sequenced was stem cell memory CD4+ T cells from blood. These receptors were taken from a man younger than 40 with type 1 diabetes.

The chain is built from TRBV11-1 and TRBJ1-2, with TRBD1 as a possible D gene (5 bases). The V and J ends lost 2 bases and 6 bases respectively, with 16 bases between them. CDR1 is SGHAT, CDR2 FQDESV, per germline (reference sequence). The CDR3 runs to 15 residues. CDR3 sequence reads: CASSLFSGLTDGYTF. The CDR3 DNA sequence: TGTGCCAGCAGCTTATTCTCGGGACTTACTGATGGCTACACCTTC.

This rearrangement joins TRBV7-2 to TRBJ1-2; D remains ambiguous. Trimming cost V 1 base and J 0 bases, with 18 bases left between them. Looked up from germline, CDR1 is SGHTA and CDR2 is FQGNSA. The CDR3 spans 18 residues. The CDR3 coding sequence is TGTGCCAGCAGCTTAGAAGAGAGGGCAGGAGGAGCTAACTATGGCTACACCTTC. The encoded protein is CASSLEERAGGANYGYTF.

V and J are TRBV18 and TRBJ1-1, with 10 bases aligning to TRBD1. This CDR3 spans 13 amino acids. The V gene's germline CDR1 is KGHSH and CDR2 LQKENI. Germline trimming cut 3 bases from V and 6 bases from J; bases unmatched to any gene: 1. CDR3 residues: CASSPGTGAEAFF. DNA of the CDR3: TGTGCCAGCTCACCCGGGACAGGGGCTGAAGCTTTCTTT.

The gene calls are TRBV19 and TRBJ1-2, with 7 positions matching TRBD1. V was pared by 5 bases and J by 5 bases, with 11 bases of the junction left unmatched. CDR1 is LNHDA, CDR2 SQIVND, per germline (reference sequence). CDR3 size: 15 residues. CDR3 sequence: CASSPQGSPRYGYTF. In DNA form, the CDR3 reads TGTGCCAGTAGTCCACAGGGGTCCCCTCGTTATGGCTACACCTTC.

The chain couples TRBV18 to TRBJ2-3, with 10 bases identical to TRBD1. CDR3 length: 15 amino acids. CDR1 and CDR2 from the germline V gene are KGHSH and LQKENI. The V segment lost 5 bases and the J segment 3 bases; nucleotides outside the gene matches: 5. The DNA of the CDR3 is TGTGCCAGCTCAACCCGGACAGGGGGTACAGATACGCAGTATTTT. Amino acids: CASSTRTGGTDTQYF.

The chain is built from TRBV5-1 and TRBJ2-1; TRBD1 agrees at 9 bases. V lost 0 bases and J lost 9; bases outside the gene matches: 4. Germline V CDR1 and CDR2: SGHRS, YFSETQ. This CDR3 comprises 14 residues. The DNA for the CDR3 is TGCGCCAGCAGCTTGGTACAGGGGGCGCGTGAGCAGTTCTTC. Translating gives CASSLVQGAREQFF.

This clone was seen a handful of times. The CDR3 loop is CASSSSGLAGYSYNEQFF. CDR3 nucleotide sequence: TGTGCCAGCAGCTCAAGCGGACTAGCGGGGTACTCCTACAATGAGCAGTTCTTC. The chain links TRBV7-9 to TRBJ2-1; 12 positions match TRBD2. The CDR3 length is 18 residues. Looked up from germline, CDR1 is SEHNR and CDR2 is FQNEAQ (reference sequence). The V gene end was trimmed by 4 bases and the J gene end by 0 bases; junction bases not matched to a gene: 7. Complete variable domain (other parts from reference TRBV7-9 and TRBJ2-1): DTGVSQNPRHKITKRGQNVTFRCDPISEHNRLYWYRQTLGQGPEFLTYFQNEAQLEKSRLLSDRFSAERPKGSFSTLEIQRTEQGDSAMYLCASSSSGLAGYSYNEQFFGPGTRLTVL.

The chain has TRBV19 and TRBJ2-5; 8 nucleotides align to TRBD1. The CDR3 is 16 residues long. Germline V gene lookup returns CDR1 LNHDA and CDR2 SQIVND (reference sequence). V lost 5 bases and J lost 3; bases outside the gene matches: 11. The CDR3 spells CASSVWTGLFEETQYF. In DNA, the CDR3 is TGTGCCAGTAGTGTCTGGACAGGGCTATTTGAAGAGACCCAGTACTTC.

There are a few counts of this clone. The chain uses TRBV19 and TRBJ1-2; TRBD1 aligns across 9 bases. V gave up 5 bases and J gave up 8 bases; unmatched junction bases: 15. This CDR3 comprises 16 residues. CDR1 is LNHDA, CDR2 SQIVND, per germline (reference sequence). CDR3 bases: TGTGCCAGTAGTCCCCTACCCACACAGGGGGCGAGAGGCTACACCTTC. Encoded protein: CASSPLPTQGARGYTF.

The chain has TRBV5-1 and TRBJ2-2; 8 bases are a match to TRBD1. The CDR3 runs to 16 residues. Looked up from germline, CDR1 is SGHRS and CDR2 is YFSETQ. V trimming: 3 bases; J trimming: 5 bases; junction bases outside the gene matches: 9. The CDR3 DNA reads as TGCGCCAGCAGCTGGAGGGCAGGGGGCGCAACCGGGGAGCTGTTTTTT. Translated: CASSWRAGGATGELFF.